A selection of T cell receptor beta chains follows, all from one sample in a study of long-term antiretroviral therapy in people with HIV. The table came from immunoSEQ multiplex PCR; TCRdb's copy has only in-frame clones and leaves some out. The sample lists 15,000 to 20,000 clones; over 60% were seen once. The material was unsorted PBMCs, obtained approximately 2.5 years before starting antiretroviral therapy. The origin of the receptors is a woman in her 50s with HIV. The CDR3 runs from the conserved cysteine through the conserved F or W. Each record gives: clone size, D gene, V gene, J gene, CDR3 protein, CDR3 DNA. A D gene is named only where the DNA matches it firmly. Size is omitted from some rows. Given values are once, few, many or a class for expanded clones.

clone_size: .
d_call: TRBD1
v_call: TRBV6-5
j_call: TRBJ2-4
cdr3_aa: CASTGTGMGENIQYF
cdr3_nt: TGTGCCAGCACCGGGACAGGGATGGGGGAAAACATTCAGTACTTC

clone_size: .
d_call: TRBD2
v_call: TRBV19
j_call: TRBJ2-2
cdr3_aa: CASSIGLAGTGELFF
cdr3_nt: TGTGCCAGTAGTATAGGACTAGCGGGAACCGGGGAGCTGTTTTTT

clone_size: .
d_call: .
v_call: TRBV5-1
j_call: TRBJ1-4
cdr3_aa: CASSLVSATNEKLFF
cdr3_nt: TGCGCCAGCAGCTTGGTGTCGGCAACTAATGAAAAACTGTTTTTT

clone_size: .
d_call: .
v_call: TRBV6-1
j_call: TRBJ1-2
cdr3_aa: CASSENQVLGYTF
cdr3_nt: TGTGCCAGCAGTGAAAACCAGGTGCTGGGCTACACCTTC

clone_size: .
d_call: TRBD1
v_call: TRBV5-1
j_call: TRBJ2-5
cdr3_aa: CASSLRGQGSRGETQYF
cdr3_nt: TGCGCCAGCAGCTTGAGGGGACAGGGGTCTCGTGGAGAGACCCAGTACTTC

clone_size: .
d_call: .
v_call: TRBV30
j_call: TRBJ2-7
cdr3_aa: CAWSTARNEQYF
cdr3_nt: TGTGCCTGGAGCACGGCTAGGAACGAGCAGTACTTC

clone_size: once
d_call: .
v_call: TRBV2
j_call: TRBJ1-3
cdr3_aa: CASRNQGSSGNTIYF
cdr3_nt: TGTGCCAGCAGAAATCAGGGAAGTTCTGGAAACACCATATATTTT

clone_size: .
d_call: TRBD1
v_call: TRBV28
j_call: TRBJ2-1
cdr3_aa: CASYSRGSGSYNEQFF
cdr3_nt: TGTGCCAGCTATTCCAGGGGGAGTGGCTCCTACAATGAGCAGTTCTTC

clone_size: .
d_call: .
v_call: TRBV2
j_call: TRBJ2-5
cdr3_aa: CASSDRGSWVQETQYF
cdr3_nt: TGTGCCAGCAGTGATCGCGGGTCCTGGGTCCAAGAGACCCAGTACTTC

clone_size: .
d_call: .
v_call: TRBV7-2
j_call: TRBJ1-2
cdr3_aa: CASPLGGNYGYTF
cdr3_nt: TGTGCCAGCCCCTTGGGGGGGAACTATGGCTACACCTTC

clone_size: .
d_call: TRBD2
v_call: TRBV7-2
j_call: TRBJ2-5
cdr3_aa: CASSPRLAGGPVEETQYF
cdr3_nt: TGTGCCAGCAGCCCCCGACTAGCGGGGGGGCCGGTTGAAGAGACCCAGTACTTC

clone_size: few
d_call: .
v_call: TRBV25-1
j_call: TRBJ1-6
cdr3_aa: CASSEGFSNSPLHF
cdr3_nt: TGTGCCAGCAGTGAAGGTTTCAGTAATTCACCCCTCCACTTT

clone_size: .
d_call: .
v_call: TRBV2
j_call: TRBJ2-5
cdr3_aa: CASNGRGGLGETQYF
cdr3_nt: TGTGCCAGCAATGGTAGGGGGGGCCTCGGGGAGACCCAGTACTTC

clone_size: .
d_call: .
v_call: TRBV2
j_call: TRBJ1-6
cdr3_aa: CASSPQSSSPLHF
cdr3_nt: TGTGCCAGCAGTCCCCAGAGCAGTTCACCCCTCCACTTT

clone_size: .
d_call: .
v_call: TRBV6-5
j_call: TRBJ2-4
cdr3_aa: CASSPSGGAKNIQYF
cdr3_nt: TGTGCCAGCAGTCCGTCAGGCGGAGCCAAAAACATTCAGTACTTC

clone_size: .
d_call: .
v_call: TRBV7-9
j_call: TRBJ2-1
cdr3_aa: CASSIAGLEQFF
cdr3_nt: TGTGCCAGCAGCATCGCGGGGCTTGAGCAGTTCTTC

clone_size: .
d_call: .
v_call: TRBV5-1
j_call: TRBJ1-1
cdr3_aa: CASSLRAGEGTEAFF
cdr3_nt: TGCGCCAGCAGCTTGAGGGCAGGGGAAGGAACTGAAGCTTTCTTT

clone_size: .
d_call: .
v_call: TRBV30
j_call: TRBJ1-6
cdr3_aa: CAWSVRESYNSPLHF
cdr3_nt: TGTGCCTGGAGTGTAAGGGAGTCCTATAATTCACCCCTCCACTTT

clone_size: once
d_call: TRBD2
v_call: TRBV5-1
j_call: TRBJ2-5
cdr3_aa: CASSLRGGQETQYF
cdr3_nt: TGCGCCAGCAGCTTGCGGGGGGGACAAGAGACCCAGTACTTC

clone_size: .
d_call: TRBD1
v_call: TRBV2
j_call: TRBJ2-1
cdr3_aa: CASTFGQESSYNEQFF
cdr3_nt: TGTGCCAGCACCTTCGGACAGGAGAGCTCCTACAATGAGCAGTTCTTC

clone_size: .
d_call: TRBD1
v_call: TRBV11-2
j_call: TRBJ1-5
cdr3_aa: CASSGDSFSNQPQHF
cdr3_nt: TGTGCCAGCAGCGGGGACAGCTTTAGCAATCAGCCCCAGCATTTT

clone_size: .
d_call: .
v_call: TRBV4-1
j_call: TRBJ2-1
cdr3_aa: CASSHQNNEQFF
cdr3_nt: TGCGCCAGCAGCCACCAAAACAATGAGCAGTTCTTC

clone_size: .
d_call: .
v_call: TRBV5-1
j_call: TRBJ2-1
cdr3_aa: CASSLRYNEQFF
cdr3_nt: TGCGCCAGCAGCTTGCGATACAATGAGCAGTTCTTC

clone_size: once
d_call: .
v_call: TRBV21-1
j_call: TRBJ2-5
cdr3_aa: CASNSGEQETQYF
cdr3_nt: TGTGCCAGCAACTCGGGGGAACAAGAGACCCAGTACTTC

clone_size: .
d_call: TRBD1
v_call: TRBV5-1
j_call: TRBJ2-7
cdr3_aa: CASSRDRGSYEQYF
cdr3_nt: TGCGCCAGCTCTCGGGACAGGGGTTCCTACGAGCAGTACTTC

clone_size: .
d_call: .
v_call: TRBV30
j_call: TRBJ1-4
cdr3_aa: CAYQLQGVDEKLFF
cdr3_nt: TGTGCCTACCAACTCCAGGGAGTAGACGAAAAACTGTTTTTT

clone_size: .
d_call: .
v_call: TRBV18
j_call: TRBJ1-3
cdr3_aa: CASSPRRVEGNTIYF
cdr3_nt: TGTGCCAGCTCACCCCGAAGGGTAGAGGGAAACACCATATATTTT

clone_size: .
d_call: .
v_call: TRBV10-3
j_call: TRBJ1-1
cdr3_aa: CAISGGVNTEAFF
cdr3_nt: TGTGCCATCAGTGGGGGGGTGAACACTGAAGCTTTCTTT

clone_size: once
d_call: .
v_call: TRBV12-5
j_call: TRBJ2-3
cdr3_aa: CASGPDLGATDTQYF
cdr3_nt: TGTGCTAGTGGTCCCGACCTCGGGGCCACAGATACGCAGTATTTT

clone_size: .
d_call: .
v_call: TRBV21-1
j_call: TRBJ2-2
cdr3_aa: CASSKESGTGGNTPGELFF
cdr3_nt: TGTGCCAGCAGCAAAGAATCGGGTACAGGGGGCAACACACCCGGGGAGCTGTTTTTT

clone_size: .
d_call: TRBD2
v_call: TRBV7-7
j_call: TRBJ2-3
cdr3_aa: CASPSPLAGGRGTDTQYF
cdr3_nt: TGTGCCAGCCCCTCACCACTAGCGGGGGGACGGGGCACAGATACGCAGTATTTT

clone_size: .
d_call: .
v_call: TRBV15
j_call: TRBJ1-1
cdr3_aa: CATSRSMTVNTEAFF
cdr3_nt: TGTGCCACCAGCAGATCCATGACGGTGAACACTGAAGCTTTCTTT

clone_size: .
d_call: TRBD1
v_call: TRBV5-1
j_call: TRBJ1-1
cdr3_aa: CASSRGQGLLGITEAFF
cdr3_nt: TGCGCCAGCAGCAGGGGACAGGGATTGCTTGGGATCACTGAAGCTTTCTTT

clone_size: .
d_call: TRBD2
v_call: TRBV7-2
j_call: TRBJ2-2
cdr3_aa: CASSKGGLAGTGELFF
cdr3_nt: TGTGCCAGCAGCAAAGGGGGCCTAGCGGGGACCGGGGAGCTGTTTTTT

clone_size: .
d_call: .
v_call: TRBV6-1
j_call: TRBJ1-2
cdr3_aa: CASGGTLYGYTF
cdr3_nt: TGTGCCAGCGGGGGGACACTCTATGGCTACACCTTC

clone_size: .
d_call: .
v_call: TRBV10-2
j_call: TRBJ2-7
cdr3_aa: CASSSGTNYEQYF
cdr3_nt: TGCGCCAGCAGTTCCGGGACAAACTACGAGCAGTACTTC

clone_size: .
d_call: .
v_call: TRBV18
j_call: TRBJ2-1
cdr3_aa: CASSPPILTNEQFF
cdr3_nt: TGTGCCAGCTCACCACCTATACTAACCAATGAGCAGTTCTTC

clone_size: .
d_call: TRBD1
v_call: TRBV9
j_call: TRBJ1-2
cdr3_aa: CASRGQANYGYTF
cdr3_nt: TGTGCCAGCAGAGGACAGGCTAACTATGGCTACACCTTC

clone_size: .
d_call: .
v_call: TRBV27
j_call: TRBJ1-2
cdr3_aa: CASSLGGAPYGYTF
cdr3_nt: TGTGCCAGCAGTTTAGGGGGGGCCCCCTATGGCTACACCTTC

clone_size: .
d_call: .
v_call: TRBV28
j_call: TRBJ1-5
cdr3_aa: CASRLTGQPQHF
cdr3_nt: TGTGCCAGCAGACTCACAGGACAGCCCCAGCATTTT

clone_size: .
d_call: .
v_call: TRBV7-8
j_call: TRBJ1-3
cdr3_aa: CASSLAVTGSGRIKDTIYF
cdr3_nt: TGTGCCAGCAGCTTAGCGGTAACAGGGTCCGGTCGGATAAAGGACACCATATATTTT

clone_size: .
d_call: .
v_call: TRBV7-9
j_call: TRBJ1-2
cdr3_aa: CASSLLGVDYGYTF
cdr3_nt: TGTGCCAGCAGCCTCCTGGGGGTAGACTATGGCTACACCTTC

clone_size: .
d_call: .
v_call: TRBV18
j_call: TRBJ2-2
cdr3_aa: CASSPDNSFTGELFF
cdr3_nt: TGTGCCAGCTCACCAGATAACAGCTTCACCGGGGAGCTGTTTTTT

clone_size: .
d_call: TRBD2
v_call: TRBV6-1
j_call: TRBJ2-7
cdr3_aa: CASSDIAGTSAHEQYF
cdr3_nt: TGTGCCAGCAGTGATATCGCCGGGACTAGTGCCCACGAGCAGTACTTC

clone_size: once
d_call: .
v_call: TRBV27
j_call: TRBJ2-6
cdr3_aa: CASSFKGEPFFSGANVLTF
cdr3_nt: TGTGCCAGCAGTTTTAAAGGAGAACCATTTTTCTCTGGGGCCAACGTCCTGACTTTC